A single sample gave rise to the 5 T cell receptor beta chains below, sequenced in a study of early T cells in non-severe SARS-CoV-2 infection. TCRdb reprocessed the 5' RACE reads with MiXCR, giving one entry per CDR3 protein. The sample has about 50,000 distinct CDR3 sequences, about 10% seen once. Sequences were obtained from whole blood. The receptors derive from an adult who was a healthcare worker with PCR-confirmed SARS-CoV-2 infection or an uninfected control (not recorded which).

The sample holds many counts of this clonotype. This chain links TRBV12-3 or TRBV12-4 with TRBJ1-2; tentatively, D is TRBD1 (5 bases). V was trimmed by 1 base and J by 9 bases, leaving 9 bases between them. This CDR3 region has 12 residues. The CDR3 DNA sequence: TGTGCCAGCAGTTTAGGTGGACACCGCTACACCTTC. It codes for CASSLGGHRYTF.

The J gene is TRBJ2-2, the V gene TRBV27, with TRBD1 matching 7 bases. The CDR3 spans 15 residues. V was clipped by 6 bases and J by 0 bases; unmatched bases: 4. The germline V gene encodes CDR1 MNHEY and CDR2 SMNVEV (reference sequence). This CDR3 is CASRRGQANTGELFF. The CDR3 DNA follows: TGTGCCAGCAGGAGGGGGCAGGCGAACACCGGGGAGCTGTTTTTT.

The rearrangement uses TRBV2 and TRBJ2-1, with TRBD2 matching over 7 bases. V was clipped by 4 bases and J by 3 bases; unmatched bases: 3. Germline CDR1 is SNHLY and CDR2 is FYNNEI. CDR3 size: 14 residues. CDR3: CASSGVAGYNEQFF. DNA for the CDR3: TGTGCCAGCAGTGGGGTAGCGGGCTACAATGAGCAGTTCTTC.

This clonotype showed up just a few times. The chain has TRBV29-1 and TRBJ2-1; D unresolved. Trimming took off 4 bases at V and 4 bases at J, with 5 bases between the two ends. Germline lookup yields CDR1 SQVTM and CDR2 ANQGSEA. This CDR3 region has 11 residues. The CDR3 region is CSVAVYNEQFF. The CDR3 region has the DNA TGCAGCGTTGCAGTTTACAATGAGCAGTTCTTC.

V is TRBV15 and J is TRBJ1-5, with D possibly matching TRBD1 (6 bases). CDR3 size: 14 residues. Germline lookup yields CDR1 LNHNV and CDR2 YYDKDF (reference sequence). Trimming took off 5 bases at V and 7 bases at J, with 15 bases between the two ends. CDR3: CATSFRGARQPQHF. The CDR3 nucleotides are TGTGCCACCAGCTTTAGGGGGGCGCGGCAGCCCCAGCATTTT.